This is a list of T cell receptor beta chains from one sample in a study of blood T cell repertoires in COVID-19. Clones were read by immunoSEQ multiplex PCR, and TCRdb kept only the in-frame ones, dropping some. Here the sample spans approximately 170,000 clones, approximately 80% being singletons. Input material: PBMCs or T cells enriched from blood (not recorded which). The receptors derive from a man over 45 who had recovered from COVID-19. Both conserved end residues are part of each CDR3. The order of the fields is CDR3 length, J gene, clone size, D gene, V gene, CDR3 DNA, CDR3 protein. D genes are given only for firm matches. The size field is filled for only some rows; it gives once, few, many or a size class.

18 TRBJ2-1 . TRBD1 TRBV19 TGTGCCAGTAGTGACCGGGACAGGCCCCCGCTACTTTACAATGAGCAGTTCTTC CASSDRDRPPLLYNEQFF
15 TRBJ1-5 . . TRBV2 TGTGCCAGCAGTGAACAGGGCAAGAGAAATCAGCCCCAGCATTTT CASSEQGKRNQPQHF
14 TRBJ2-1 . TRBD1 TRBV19 TGTGCCAGTAGCTCCGGACAGGCCTACAATGAGCAGTTCTTC CASSSGQAYNEQFF
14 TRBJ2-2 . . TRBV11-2 TGTGCCAGCAGCAGACACCCCAGTGGCGGGGAGCTGTTTTTT CASSRHPSGGELFF
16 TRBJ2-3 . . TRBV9 TGTGCCAGCAACCGCGCGGGGACGGAAAGCACAGATACGCAGTATTTT CASNRAGTESTDTQYF
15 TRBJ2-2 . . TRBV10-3 TGTGCCATCAGTGAGAACAGGGAAGGGGCCGGGGAGCTGTTTTTT CAISENREGAGELFF
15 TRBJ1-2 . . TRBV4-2 TGTGCCAGCAGCCAGGATACAGGGTCCGCCTATGGCTACACCTTC CASSQDTGSAYGYTF
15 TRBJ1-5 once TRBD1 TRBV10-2 TGCGCCAGCAGTGAGTGGGACAGGGAGATTCAGCCCCAGCATTTT CASSEWDREIQPQHF
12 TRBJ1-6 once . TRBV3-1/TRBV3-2 TGTGCCAGCAGCCAAGGCCGGGAGAGGCTCCACTTT CASSQGRERLHF
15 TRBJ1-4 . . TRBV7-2 TGTGCCAGCAGCTGGAAGACAGGTGGTAATGAAAAACTGTTTTTT CASSWKTGGNEKLFF
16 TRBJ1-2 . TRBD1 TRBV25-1 TGTGCCAGCAGTGAATGGGACAGGCCTGTAGGCTATGGCTACACCTTC CASSEWDRPVGYGYTF
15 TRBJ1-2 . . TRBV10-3 TGTGCCATCAGCTCTCCCAACCGGGACAACCACGGCTACACCTTC CAISSPNRDNHGYTF
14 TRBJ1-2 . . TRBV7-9 TGTGCCAGCAGTCCTCAGGGATCAAACTATGGCTACACCTTC CASSPQGSNYGYTF
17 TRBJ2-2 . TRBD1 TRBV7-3 TGTGCCAGCAGCCCCGACCGGACAGGCTCGAACACCGGGGAGCTGTTTTTT CASSPDRTGSNTGELFF
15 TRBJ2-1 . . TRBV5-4 TGTGCCAGCAGCCTTGGTAGGACAGCGAACAATGAGCAGTTCTTC CASSLGRTANNEQFF
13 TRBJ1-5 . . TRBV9 TGTGCCAGCAGCGGGGCCGCGAATCAGCCCCAGCATTTT CASSGAANQPQHF
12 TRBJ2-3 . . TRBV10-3 TGTGCCGGGGCGGAACGCACAGATACGCAGTATTTT CAGAERTDTQYF
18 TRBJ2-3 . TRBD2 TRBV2 TGTGCCAGCAGTGGACTGACTAGCGGGGGTGTTAGCACAGATACGCAGTATTTT CASSGLTSGGVSTDTQYF
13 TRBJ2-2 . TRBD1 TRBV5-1 TGCGCCAGCAGCACCCAGGGGGCCGGGGAGCTGTTTTTT CASSTQGAGELFF
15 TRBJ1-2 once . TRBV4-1 TGCGCCAGCAGCCCTTCTGGGGGCGAGGGCTATGGCTACACCTTC CASSPSGGEGYGYTF
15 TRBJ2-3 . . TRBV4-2 TGTGCCAGCAGCCACTCCAGCGGAGACACAGATACGCAGTATTTT CASSHSSGDTDTQYF
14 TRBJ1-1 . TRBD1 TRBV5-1 TGCGCCAGCAGCTCTCACAGGGGCGACACTGAAGCTTTCTTT CASSSHRGDTEAFF
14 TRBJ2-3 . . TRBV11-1 TGTGCCAGCAGCCCTGGGAGGGGGACAGATACGCAGTATTTT CASSPGRGTDTQYF
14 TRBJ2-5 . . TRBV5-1 TGCGCCAGCAGCTTTTGGGACTACCAAGAGACCCAGTACTTC CASSFWDYQETQYF
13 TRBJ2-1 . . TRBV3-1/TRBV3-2 TGTGCCAGCAGCCCGGACACTCGAAATGAGCAGTTCTTC CASSPDTRNEQFF
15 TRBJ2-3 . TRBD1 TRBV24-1 TGTGCCACCCAAGAAGGGACAGGGGGAAGAGATACGCAGTATTTT CATQEGTGGRDTQYF
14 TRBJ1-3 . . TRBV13 TGTGCCAGCAGCTTTGGGGCGGTTGGAAACACCATATATTTT CASSFGAVGNTIYF
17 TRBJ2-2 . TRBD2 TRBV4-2 TGTGCCAGCAGCCAATCTAGACTAGCGGGGTTGGGCGGGGAGCTGTTTTTT CASSQSRLAGLGGELFF
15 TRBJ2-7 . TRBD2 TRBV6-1 TGTGCCAGCAGTGAAGCGAGCGGGGGGGCCTACGAGCAGTACTTC CASSEASGGAYEQYF
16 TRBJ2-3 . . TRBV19 TGTGCCAGTAGTATAAAAGGCGGGGGCAGCACAGATACGCAGTATTTT CASSIKGGGSTDTQYF
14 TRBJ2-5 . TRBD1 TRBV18 TGTGCCAGCTCACCTTCTGGACAGGGAGAGACCCAGTACTTC CASSPSGQGETQYF
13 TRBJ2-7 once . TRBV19 TGTGCCAGTAGTAAACAGGGATTTGGCGAGCAGTACTTC CASSKQGFGEQYF
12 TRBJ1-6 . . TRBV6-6 TGTGCCAGCAGCGCGGGGAATTCACCCCTCCACTTT CASSAGNSPLHF
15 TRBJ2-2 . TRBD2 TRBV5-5 TGTGCCAGCGACCCCCGGGCGGGGGGTATCGGGGAGCTGTTTTTT CASDPRAGGIGELFF
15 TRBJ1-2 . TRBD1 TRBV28 TGTGCCAGCAGTCCCCATACCCCGAGGGGGCATGGCTACACCTTC CASSPHTPRGHGYTF
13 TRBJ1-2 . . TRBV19 TGTGCCAGTTATCGAACAGACAGCTTTGGCTATACCTTC CASYRTDSFGYTF
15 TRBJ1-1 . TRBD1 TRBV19 TGTGCCAGTAGTCTCCCCAGGGGGCAGGGAACTGAAGCTTTCTTT CASSLPRGQGTEAFF
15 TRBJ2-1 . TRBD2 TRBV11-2 TGTGCCAGCAGCTTAGTGGGACTAACCTACAATGAGCAGTTCTTC CASSLVGLTYNEQFF
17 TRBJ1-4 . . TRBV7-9 TGTGCCAGCAGTTTAGCAAAGTTTTTGTCAACGGATGAAAAACTGTTTTTT CASSLAKFLSTDEKLFF
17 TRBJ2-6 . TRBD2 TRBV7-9 TGTGCCAGCAGCACCACCGGGGGGGCCTCTGGGGCCAACGTCCTGACTTTC CASSTTGGASGANVLTF
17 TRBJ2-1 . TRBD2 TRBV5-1 TGCGCCAGCAGCTCCGCGACCGGGACTAGCGGGGCTGGTGAGCAGTTCTTC CASSSATGTSGAGEQFF
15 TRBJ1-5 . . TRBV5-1 TGCGCCAGCAGCTGGTCGGGAGGGATCAATCAGCCCCAGCATTTT CASSWSGGINQPQHF
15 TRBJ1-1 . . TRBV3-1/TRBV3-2 TGTGCCAGCAGCCAAGTGGGCGGAGGGACCACTGAAGCTTTCTTT CASSQVGGGTTEAFF
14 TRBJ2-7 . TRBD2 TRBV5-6 TGTGCCAGCAGCTTCAGGTCTAGCGGGGGTCGGCAGTACTTC CASSFRSSGGRQYF
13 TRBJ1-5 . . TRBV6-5 TGTGCCAGCACCCCGGGGAGCAATCAGCCCCAGCATTTT CASTPGSNQPQHF
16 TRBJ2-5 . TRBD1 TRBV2 TGTGCCAGCAGTGTAGGACAGGGGGCTGCAAAAGGGACCCAGTACTTC CASSVGQGAAKGTQYF
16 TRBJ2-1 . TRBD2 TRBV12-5 TGTGCTAGTGGCTCAGGCGTGGCGGGGGGTTACAATGAGCAGTTCTTC CASGSGVAGGYNEQFF